The rows below give T cell receptor beta chains drawn from one sample of a study of monozygotic twins with inflammatory bowel disease. TCRdb re-called the 5' RACE reads; every CDR3 protein appears as one record, without DNA. This specimen shows some 160,000 distinct CDR3 sequences; the ten leading clones hold just under 7.5%. The specimen sequenced was blood. The origin of the receptors is a human donor with ulcerative colitis or Crohn's disease, or a healthy co-twin of an affected twin (not recorded which). Each CDR3 is given with its conserved first and last residue.

17 | TRBJ2-1 | TRBV7-9 | CASSPSPASGSYNEQFF
18 | TRBJ2-3 | TRBV20-1 | CSARVYQLAGISTDTQYF
15 | TRBJ1-1 | TRBV4-1 | CASSQGARLNTEAFF
16 | TRBJ2-1 | TRBV18 | CASSPPGGSSYNEQFF
13 | TRBJ2-7 | TRBV5-1 | CASPGQSPYEQYF
14 | TRBJ1-1 | TRBV5-8 | CASSLRVGKGEAFF
13 | TRBJ1-1 | TRBV20-1 | CSAQGQGAQSAFF
16 | TRBJ2-5 | TRBV20-1 | CSAKKIGLAGAETQYF
13 | TRBJ2-1 | TRBV7-8 | CASSFQPRDRQFF
13 | TRBJ2-7 | TRBV11-3 | CASSLGTSNEQYF
15 | TRBJ2-7 | TRBV5-1 | CASSIGQGPLHEQYF
17 | TRBJ2-7 | TRBV7-2 | CASSSRGLAGGYYEQYF
19 | TRBJ2-7 | TRBV6-4 | CASRLSTWDSSLSANEQYF
15 | TRBJ1-2 | TRBV20-1 | CSARIPGQPSYGYTF
14 | TRBJ1-2 | TRBV7-9 | CASSRLGDIYGYTF
15 | TRBJ1-1 | TRBV3-1 | CASSQAGITGTEAFF
16 | TRBJ1-6 | TRBV13 | CASSSDRGSYNSPLHF
15 | TRBJ2-7 | TRBV27 | CASSLSPQGTYEQYF
14 | TRBJ2-7 | TRBV5-1 | CASSFAQGSSEQYF
17 | TRBJ2-5 | TRBV19 | CARWPYRRGGGKETQYF
15 | TRBJ2-7 | TRBV5-4 | CASSSPGTSTYEQYF
14 | TRBJ2-7 | TRBV18 | CASSPGQGPYEQYF
14 | TRBJ2-7 | TRBV5-1 | CASSLAGQSYEQYF
19 | TRBJ2-2 | TRBV6-1 | CASSGGQRVVTANTGELFF
17 | TRBJ2-7 | TRBV6-2/TRBV6-3 | CASPRSPRDYRLYEQYF
21 | TRBJ2-6 | TRBV5-4 | CASSSGTGDPMGISGANVLTF
15 | TRBJ2-5 | TRBV5-1 | CASSLRLAPLETQYF
14 | TRBJ1-1 | TRBV20-1 | CSAREALGTRDAFF
15 | TRBJ2-7 | TRBV7-9 | CASSLDPRTDYEQYF
13 | TRBJ2-5 | TRBV7-2 | CASSLELAGGQHF
14 | TRBJ2-7 | TRBV6-1 | CASSPRGEGSRPYF
13 | TRBJ2-2 | TRBV2 | CASSPLTLGELFF
15 | TRBJ1-5 | TRBV5-1 | CASSLAVGDREPQHF
16 | TRBJ2-5 | TRBV5-5 | CASSASLAGGLETQYF
17 | TRBJ2-1 | TRBV4-3 | CASSQVWASGSWNEQFF
13 | TRBJ2-5 | TRBV7-2 | CASSLGLKETQYF
12 | TRBJ1-6 | TRBV19 | CASSMTRSPLHF
14 | TRBJ1-5 | TRBV10-1 | CASSENPVGQPQHF
14 | TRBJ1-2 | TRBV9 | CASSVGTVDYGYTF
14 | TRBJ2-6 | TRBV5-6 | CASSPTPGANVLTF
16 | TRBJ2-2 | TRBV30 | CAWILSGQGNTGELFF
15 | TRBJ1-6 | TRBV20-1 | CSARDSSSYNSPLHF
16 | TRBJ1-6 | TRBV25-1 | CASSKSTGQRNSPLHF
15 | TRBJ2-7 | TRBV5-1 | CASSLVGKSGYEQYF
14 | TRBJ2-2 | TRBV6-6 | CASIAIENTGELFF
15 | TRBJ1-5 | TRBV20-1 | CSVRGGVARDQPQHF
14 | TRBJ2-3 | TRBV27 | CASSFGRGTDTQYF
17 | TRBJ1-3 | TRBV5-1 | CASSKERTASSGNTIYF